Below are 10 T cell receptor beta chains sequenced from a single sample in a study of cytomegalovirus exposure and HLA in healthy donors. Both 60 Vbeta primers and 13 Jbeta primers went into the PCR. Method: immunoSEQ multiplex PCR; TCRdb's copy keeps in-frame clones and lacks some. The sample records 130,000 to 150,000 clones, around 77% being singletons. What was sequenced was PBMCs. The source of these receptors is a woman aged 45 to 65 in good health and CMV-seronegative.

The rearrangement links TRBV2 to TRBJ2-2, with 12 nucleotides matching TRBD1. The CDR3 is made up of 17 amino acids. Germline trimming cut 5 bases from V and 2 bases from J; bases unmatched to any gene: 6. Germline V lookup: CDR1 SNHLY, CDR2 FYNNEI. The CDR3 coding sequence is TGTGCCAGCAGTCTCGCCGGGACAGGGGGCAACACCGGGGAGCTGTTTTTT. This encodes CASSLAGTGGNTGELFF.

The rearrangement joins TRBV11-2 to TRBJ1-1; a weak D match, TRBD1 (6 bases). This CDR3 is built from 15 residues. CDR1 and CDR2 (germline): SGHAT, FQNNGV. Trimming left V 3 bases short and J 1 base short, with 12 bases between. The CDR3 protein is CASSFYRVANTEAFF. The CDR3 coding sequence is TGTGCCAGCAGCTTTTACAGGGTAGCGAACACTGAAGCTTTCTTT.

The V gene is TRBV18, the J gene TRBJ2-2; 10 bases align to TRBD1. J lost 3 bases, V lost 7 bases, and 11 bases had no gene match. The CDR3 is 17 amino acids. The germline gives CDR1 KGHSH, CDR2 LQKENI. Here the CDR3 reads CASLRSTGTGDTGELFF. The CDR3 DNA reads TGTGCCAGCTTACGAAGCACCGGGACAGGGGACACCGGGGAGCTGTTTTTT.

The chain has TRBV7-2 and TRBJ2-7; the D is unclear. Trimming shortened V by 5 bases and J by 2 bases, and 10 bases separated the two germline ends. The germline CDR1 and CDR2 sequences are SGHTA and FQGNSA. The CDR3 totals 13 residues. The CDR3 spells CASSNRYPYEQYF. The CDR3 DNA follows: TGTGCCAGCAGCAATAGATATCCCTACGAGCAGTACTTC.

The chain uses TRBV29-1 and TRBJ1-2; D uncertain. The V end was cut by 2 bases, the J end by 7 bases, with 11 bases between. This CDR3 has 12 residues. From germline, CDR1 is SQVTM and CDR2 ANQGSEA. Written as DNA, the CDR3 is TGCAGCGTTGAAAAGCAGGAGGGTGGCTACACCTTC. It translates to CSVEKQEGGYTF.

This chain links TRBV19 with TRBJ1-1, with a weak D call TRBD1 (5 bases). The germline V gene has CDR1 LNHDA and CDR2 SQIVND (reference sequence). This CDR3 region has 13 residues. Between the trimmed V and J ends, which lost 9 bases and 2 bases, there was a span of 13 bases. The CDR3 region is CASQGPFNTEAFF. The CDR3 DNA is TGTGCCAGCCAGGGCCCCTTCAACACTGAAGCTTTCTTT.

The rearrangement joins TRBV9 to TRBJ1-2; 7 bases line up with TRBD1. Trimming cost V 2 bases and J 1 base; bases outside gene matches: 2. CDR1 is SGDLS, CDR2 YYNGEE, per germline. The CDR3 is 14 residues long. The chain's CDR3 is CASSVTGDNYGYTF. The CDR3 DNA reads TGTGCCAGCAGCGTCACAGGGGATAACTATGGCTACACCTTC.

The chain combines TRBV5-1 with TRBJ1-4; D gene ambiguous. Germline V lookup: CDR1 SGHRS, CDR2 YFSETQ. Trimming removed 0 bases at V and 1 base at J, with 13 bases between. This CDR3 has 17 amino acids. The CDR3 here is CASSLEPGSGTNEKLFF. The CDR3 DNA reads TGCGCCAGCAGCTTGGAGCCGGGTTCGGGAACTAATGAAAAACTGTTTTTT.

This chain's CDR3 is CASSPTGQGAGDTQYF. CDR3 sequence (DNA): TGTGCCAGCTCACCAACCGGACAGGGGGCTGGAGATACGCAGTATTTT. The V gene is TRBV18, the J gene TRBJ2-3; 11 bases are a match to TRBD1. J was trimmed by 5 bases and V by 2 bases; bases with no gene match: 6. CDR3 length: 16 amino acids. From germline, CDR1 is KGHSH and CDR2 LQKENI.

DNA for the CDR3: TGTGCCAGCAGTGAAGGGGACAGGGGCGGCGGCTACACCTTC. Translation gives CASSEGDRGGGYTF. This chain links TRBV6-4 with TRBJ1-2; 10 nucleotides align to TRBD1. CDR1 MRHNA and CDR2 SNTAGT come from the germline V gene. This CDR3 has 14 amino acids. With 3 bases clipped from V and 8 bases from J, the junction kept 6 bases outside the gene matches.